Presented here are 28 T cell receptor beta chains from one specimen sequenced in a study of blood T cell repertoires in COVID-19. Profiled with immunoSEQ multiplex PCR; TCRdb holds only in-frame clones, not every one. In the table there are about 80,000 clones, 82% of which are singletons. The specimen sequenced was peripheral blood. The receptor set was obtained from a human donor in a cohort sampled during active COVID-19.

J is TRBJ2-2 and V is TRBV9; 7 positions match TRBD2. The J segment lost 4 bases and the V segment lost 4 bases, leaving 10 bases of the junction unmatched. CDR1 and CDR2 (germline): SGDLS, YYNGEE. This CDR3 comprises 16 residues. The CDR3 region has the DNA TGTGCCAGCAGCCCTCTAAGCGGGGAGACCACCGGGGAGCTGTTTTTT. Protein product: CASSPLSGETTGELFF.

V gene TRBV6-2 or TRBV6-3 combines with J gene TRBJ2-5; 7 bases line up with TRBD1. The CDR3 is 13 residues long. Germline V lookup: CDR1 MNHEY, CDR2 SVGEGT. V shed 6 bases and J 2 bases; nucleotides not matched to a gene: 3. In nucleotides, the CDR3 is TGTGCCAGCAGCGGACAGGCACAAGAGACCCAGTACTTC. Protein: CASSGQAQETQYF.

The CDR3 DNA reads TGTGCCAGTAGTATCCAGGGCCAAGAGACCCAGTACTTC. Translated, it gives CASSIQGQETQYF. The J gene is TRBJ2-5, the V gene TRBV19, with a weak D call TRBD1 (5 bases). Per the germline V gene, CDR1 is LNHDA and CDR2 is SQIVND (reference sequence). Trimming left V 3 bases short and J 1 base short, with 6 bases between. CDR3 size: 13 residues.

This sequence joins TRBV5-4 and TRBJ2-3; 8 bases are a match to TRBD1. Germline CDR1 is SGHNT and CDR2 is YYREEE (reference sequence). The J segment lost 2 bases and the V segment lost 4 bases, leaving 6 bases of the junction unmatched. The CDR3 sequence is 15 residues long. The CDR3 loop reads CASSPGQVYTDTQYF. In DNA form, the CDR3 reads TGTGCCAGCAGCCCGGGACAGGTTTACACAGATACGCAGTATTTT.

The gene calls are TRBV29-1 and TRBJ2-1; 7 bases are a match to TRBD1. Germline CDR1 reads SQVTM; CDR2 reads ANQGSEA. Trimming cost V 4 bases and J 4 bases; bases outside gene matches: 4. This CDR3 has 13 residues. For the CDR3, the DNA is TGCAGCGTTGCCGGGACAGAGTACAATGAGCAGTTCTTC. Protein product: CSVAGTEYNEQFF.

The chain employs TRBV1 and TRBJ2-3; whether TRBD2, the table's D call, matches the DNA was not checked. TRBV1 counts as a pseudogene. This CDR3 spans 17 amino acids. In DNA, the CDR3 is TGCACCAGCAGCCAAGGTGCGGGGGGGCTCTTGCTAAATACGCAGTATTTT. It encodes CTSSQGAGGLLLNTQYF.

The CDR3 DNA reads TGTGCCAGCAGCGCCCGGGACAGTCTCTCCTACAATGAGCAGTTCTTC. It encodes CASSARDSLSYNEQFF. V usage is TRBV5-6 and J usage is TRBJ2-1; 7 nucleotides align to TRBD1. This CDR3 contains 16 residues. The V and J ends lost 4 bases and 0 bases, in that order; junction bases with no gene match: 7. Germline-derived CDR1 and CDR2 are SGHDT and YYEEEE.

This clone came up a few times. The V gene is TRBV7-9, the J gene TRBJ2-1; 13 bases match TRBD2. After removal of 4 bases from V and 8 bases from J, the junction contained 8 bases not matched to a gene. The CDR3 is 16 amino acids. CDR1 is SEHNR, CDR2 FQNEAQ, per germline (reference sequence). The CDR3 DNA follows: TGTGCCAGCAGCTCTCTTAGGACTAGCGGGGGCCATGAGCAGTTCTTC. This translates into CASSSLRTSGGHEQFF.

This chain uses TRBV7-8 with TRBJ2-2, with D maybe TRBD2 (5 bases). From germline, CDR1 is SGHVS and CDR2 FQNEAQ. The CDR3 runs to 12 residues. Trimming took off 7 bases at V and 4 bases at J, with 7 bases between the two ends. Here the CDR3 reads CASTSFTGELFF. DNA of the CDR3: TGTGCCAGCACTAGCTTCACCGGGGAGCTGTTTTTT.

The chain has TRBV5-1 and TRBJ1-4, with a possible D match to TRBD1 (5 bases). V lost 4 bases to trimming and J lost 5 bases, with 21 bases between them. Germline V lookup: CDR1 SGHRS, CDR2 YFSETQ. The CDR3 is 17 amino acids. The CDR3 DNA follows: TGCGCCAGCAGCCTCGGTGTGGGGCAGGGTCGGAATGAAAAACTGTTTTTT. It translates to CASSLGVGQGRNEKLFF.

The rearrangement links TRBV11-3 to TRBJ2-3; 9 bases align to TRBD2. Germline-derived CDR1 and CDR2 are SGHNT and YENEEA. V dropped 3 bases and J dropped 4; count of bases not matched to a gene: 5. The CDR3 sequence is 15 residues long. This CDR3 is CASSLREGGPDTQYF. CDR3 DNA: TGTGCCAGCAGCTTGCGGGAGGGGGGGCCAGATACGCAGTATTTT.

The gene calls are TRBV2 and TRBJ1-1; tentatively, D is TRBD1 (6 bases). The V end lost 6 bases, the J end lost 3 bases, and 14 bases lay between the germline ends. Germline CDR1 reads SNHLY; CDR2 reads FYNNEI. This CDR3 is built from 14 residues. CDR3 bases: TGTGCCAGCAGCTTTCAGGGGAGAGACACTGAAGCTTTCTTT. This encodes CASSFQGRDTEAFF.

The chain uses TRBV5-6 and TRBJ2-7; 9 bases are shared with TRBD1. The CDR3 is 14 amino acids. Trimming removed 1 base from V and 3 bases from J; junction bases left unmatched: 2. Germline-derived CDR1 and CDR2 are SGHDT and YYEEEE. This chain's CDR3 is CASSLRQGVYEQYF. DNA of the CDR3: TGTGCCAGCAGCTTGAGACAGGGGGTCTACGAGCAGTACTTC.

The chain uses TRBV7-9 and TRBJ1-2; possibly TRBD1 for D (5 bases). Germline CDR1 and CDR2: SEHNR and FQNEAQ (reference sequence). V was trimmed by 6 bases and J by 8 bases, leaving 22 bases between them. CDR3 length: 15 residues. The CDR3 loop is CASRIRLDNLGGYTF. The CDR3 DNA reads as TGTGCCAGCAGGATCCGACTGGACAACCTCGGAGGCTACACCTTC.

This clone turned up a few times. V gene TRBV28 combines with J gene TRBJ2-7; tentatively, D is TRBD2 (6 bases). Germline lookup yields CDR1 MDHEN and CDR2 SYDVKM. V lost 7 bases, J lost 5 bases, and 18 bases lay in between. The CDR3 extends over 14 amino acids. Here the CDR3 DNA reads TGTGCCAGCACCCTAGGCGGAGGAGGGGACGAGCAGTACTTC. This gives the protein CASTLGGGGDEQYF.

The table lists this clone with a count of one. CDR3 nucleotides: TGTGCCAGCAGCGCAGCGGGGAGCACAGATACGCAGTATTTT. It encodes CASSAAGSTDTQYF. The gene calls are TRBV3-1 (or the pseudogene TRBV3-2) and TRBJ2-3; 7 nucleotides match TRBD2. V gave up 5 bases and J gave up 0 bases; unmatched junction bases: 2. This CDR3 has 14 residues. From germline, CDR1 is LGHDT and CDR2 YNNKEL (reference sequence).

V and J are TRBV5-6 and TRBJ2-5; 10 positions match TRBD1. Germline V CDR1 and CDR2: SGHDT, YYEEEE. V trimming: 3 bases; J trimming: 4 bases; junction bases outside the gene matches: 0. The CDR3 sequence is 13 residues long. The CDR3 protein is CASSWDRGETQYF. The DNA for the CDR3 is TGTGCCAGCAGCTGGGACAGGGGAGAGACCCAGTACTTC.

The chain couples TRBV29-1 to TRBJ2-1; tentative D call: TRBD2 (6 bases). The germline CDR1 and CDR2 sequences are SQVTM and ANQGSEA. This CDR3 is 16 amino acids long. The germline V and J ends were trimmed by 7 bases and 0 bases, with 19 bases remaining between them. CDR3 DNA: TGCAGCGGGGTGGGACTCAAATCGCGCTCCTACAATGAGCAGTTCTTC. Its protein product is CSGVGLKSRSYNEQFF.

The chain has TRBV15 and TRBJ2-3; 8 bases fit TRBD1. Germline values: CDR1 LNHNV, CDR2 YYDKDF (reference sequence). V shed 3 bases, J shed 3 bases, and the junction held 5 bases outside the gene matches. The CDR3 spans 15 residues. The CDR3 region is CATSSWTGRTDTQYF. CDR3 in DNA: TGTGCCACCAGCAGCTGGACAGGGAGAACAGATACGCAGTATTTT. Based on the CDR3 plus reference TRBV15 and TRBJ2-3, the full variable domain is DAMVIQNPRYQVTQFGKPVTLSCSQTLNHNVMYWYQQKSSQAPKLLFHYYDKDFNNEADTPDNFQSRRPNTSFCFLDIRSPGLGDTAMYLCATSSWTGRTDTQYFGPGTRLTVL.

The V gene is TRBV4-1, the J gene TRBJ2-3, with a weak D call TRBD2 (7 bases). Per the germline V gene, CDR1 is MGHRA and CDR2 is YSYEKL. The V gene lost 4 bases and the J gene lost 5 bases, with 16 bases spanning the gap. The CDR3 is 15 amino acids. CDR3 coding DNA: TGCGCCAGCAGCCCTTGGGTGGGGGGGCGAGATACGCAGTATTTT. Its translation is CASSPWVGGRDTQYF.

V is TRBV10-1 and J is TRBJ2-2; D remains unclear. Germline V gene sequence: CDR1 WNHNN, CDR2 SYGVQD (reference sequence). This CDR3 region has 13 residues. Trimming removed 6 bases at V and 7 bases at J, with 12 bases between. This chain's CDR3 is CASRRSENGELFF. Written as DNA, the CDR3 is TGCGCCAGCAGGCGGTCGGAAAACGGGGAGCTGTTTTTT.

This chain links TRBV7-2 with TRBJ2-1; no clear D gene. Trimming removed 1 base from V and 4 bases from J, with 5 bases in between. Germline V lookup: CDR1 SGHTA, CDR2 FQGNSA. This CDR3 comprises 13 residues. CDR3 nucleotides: TGTGCCAGCAGCTTAGACTATTACAATGAGCAGTTCTTC. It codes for CASSLDYYNEQFF.

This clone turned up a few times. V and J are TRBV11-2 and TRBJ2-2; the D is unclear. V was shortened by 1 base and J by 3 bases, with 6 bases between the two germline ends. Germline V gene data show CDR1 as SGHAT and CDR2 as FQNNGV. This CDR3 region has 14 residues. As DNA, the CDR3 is TGTGCCAGCAGCTTAGCGAGGTACACCGGGGAGCTGTTTTTT. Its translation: CASSLARYTGELFF.

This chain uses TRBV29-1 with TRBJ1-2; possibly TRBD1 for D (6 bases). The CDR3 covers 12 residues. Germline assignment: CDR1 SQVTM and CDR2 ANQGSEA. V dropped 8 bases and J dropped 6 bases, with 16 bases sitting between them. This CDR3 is CSLGAGPDGYTF. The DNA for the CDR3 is TGCAGCCTGGGGGCAGGGCCAGATGGCTACACCTTC.

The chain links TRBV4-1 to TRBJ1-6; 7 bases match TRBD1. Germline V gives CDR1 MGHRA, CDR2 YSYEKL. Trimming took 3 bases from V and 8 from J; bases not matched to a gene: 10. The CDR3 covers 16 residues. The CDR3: CASSHPQGNWDSPLHF. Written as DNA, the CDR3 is TGCGCCAGCAGCCACCCACAGGGGAACTGGGATTCACCCCTCCACTTT.

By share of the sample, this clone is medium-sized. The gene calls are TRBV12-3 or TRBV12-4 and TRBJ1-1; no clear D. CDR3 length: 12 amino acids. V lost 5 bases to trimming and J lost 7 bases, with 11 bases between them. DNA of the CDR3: TGTGCCAGCAGTACCAACAGATTTGAAGCTTTCTTT. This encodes CASSTNRFEAFF.

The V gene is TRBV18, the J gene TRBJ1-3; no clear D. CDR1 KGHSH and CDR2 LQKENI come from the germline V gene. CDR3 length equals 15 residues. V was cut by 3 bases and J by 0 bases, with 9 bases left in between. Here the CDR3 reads CASSPGESSGNTIYF. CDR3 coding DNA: TGTGCCAGCTCACCCGGGGAGAGCTCTGGAAACACCATATATTTT.

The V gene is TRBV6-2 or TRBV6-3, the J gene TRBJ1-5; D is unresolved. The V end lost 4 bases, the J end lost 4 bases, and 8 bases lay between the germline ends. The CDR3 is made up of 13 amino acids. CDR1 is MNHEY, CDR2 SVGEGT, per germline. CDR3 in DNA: TGTGCCAGCAGTTGGTACAGTAATCAGCCCCAGCATTTT. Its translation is CASSWYSNQPQHF.